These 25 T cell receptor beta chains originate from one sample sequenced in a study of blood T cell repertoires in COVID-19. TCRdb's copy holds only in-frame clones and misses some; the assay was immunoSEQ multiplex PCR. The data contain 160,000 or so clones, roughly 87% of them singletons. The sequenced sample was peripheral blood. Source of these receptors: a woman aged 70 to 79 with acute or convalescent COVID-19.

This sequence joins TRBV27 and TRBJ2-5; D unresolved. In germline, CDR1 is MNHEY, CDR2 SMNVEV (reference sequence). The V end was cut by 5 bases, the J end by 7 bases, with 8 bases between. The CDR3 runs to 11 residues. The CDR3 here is CASSPPGTQYF. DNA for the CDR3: TGTGCCAGCAGTCCACCAGGGACCCAGTACTTC.

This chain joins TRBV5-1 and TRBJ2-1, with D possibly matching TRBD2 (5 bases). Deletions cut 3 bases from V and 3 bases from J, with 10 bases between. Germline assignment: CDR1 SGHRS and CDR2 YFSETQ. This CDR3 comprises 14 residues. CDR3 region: CASSSPGNYNEQFF. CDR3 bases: TGCGCCAGCAGCTCACCGGGAAACTACAATGAGCAGTTCTTC. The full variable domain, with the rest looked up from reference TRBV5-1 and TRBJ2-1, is KAGVTQTPRYLIKTRGQQVTLSCSPISGHRSVSWYQQTPGQGLQFLFEYFSETQRNKGNFPGRFSGRQFSNSRSEMNVSTLELGDSALYLCASSSPGNYNEQFFGPGTRLTVL.

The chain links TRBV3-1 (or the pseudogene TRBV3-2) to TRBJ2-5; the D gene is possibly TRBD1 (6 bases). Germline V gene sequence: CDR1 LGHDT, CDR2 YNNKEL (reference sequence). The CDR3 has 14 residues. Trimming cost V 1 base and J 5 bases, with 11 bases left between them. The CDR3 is CASSQGGLGETQYF. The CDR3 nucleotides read TGTGCCAGCAGCCAAGGGGGGCTTGGGGAGACCCAGTACTTC.

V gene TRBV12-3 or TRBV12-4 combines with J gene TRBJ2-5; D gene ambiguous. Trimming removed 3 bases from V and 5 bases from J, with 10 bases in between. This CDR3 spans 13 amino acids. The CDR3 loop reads CASSLLDAETQYF. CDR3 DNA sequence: TGTGCCAGCAGTTTGCTAGATGCGGAGACCCAGTACTTC.

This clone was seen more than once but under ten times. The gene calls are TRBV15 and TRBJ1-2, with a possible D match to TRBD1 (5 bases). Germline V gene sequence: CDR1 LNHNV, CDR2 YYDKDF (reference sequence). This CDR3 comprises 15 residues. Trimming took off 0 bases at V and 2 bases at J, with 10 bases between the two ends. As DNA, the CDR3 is TGTGCCACCAGCAGAGATCGAGCAGGGAACTATGGCTACACCTTC. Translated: CATSRDRAGNYGYTF.

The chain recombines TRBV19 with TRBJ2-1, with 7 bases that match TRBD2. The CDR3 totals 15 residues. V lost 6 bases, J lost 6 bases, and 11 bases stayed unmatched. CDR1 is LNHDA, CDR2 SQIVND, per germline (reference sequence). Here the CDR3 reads CASRGGQGLFNEQFF. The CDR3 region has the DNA TGTGCCAGTAGGGGAGGGCAGGGCCTCTTCAATGAGCAGTTCTTC.

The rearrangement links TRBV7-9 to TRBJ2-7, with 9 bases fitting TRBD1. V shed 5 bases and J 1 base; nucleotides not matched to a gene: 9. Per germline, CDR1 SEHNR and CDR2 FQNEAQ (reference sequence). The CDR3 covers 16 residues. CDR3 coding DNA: TGTGCCAGCAGCCTGGCTCGGGGGACAGGGTCCTACGAGCAGTACTTC. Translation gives CASSLARGTGSYEQYF.

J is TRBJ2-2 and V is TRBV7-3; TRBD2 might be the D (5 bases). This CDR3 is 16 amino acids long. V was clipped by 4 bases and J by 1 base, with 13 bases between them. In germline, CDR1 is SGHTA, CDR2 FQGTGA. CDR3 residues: CASSSPYGVNTGELFF. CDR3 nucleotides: TGTGCCAGCAGCTCCCCTTACGGGGTGAACACCGGGGAGCTGTTTTTT.

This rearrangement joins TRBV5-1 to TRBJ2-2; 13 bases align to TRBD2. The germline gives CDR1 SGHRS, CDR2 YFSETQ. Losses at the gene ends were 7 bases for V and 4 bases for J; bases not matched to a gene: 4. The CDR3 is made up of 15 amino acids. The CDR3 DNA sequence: TGCGCCAGCGCCAGGACTAGCGGGGGCACCGGGGAGCTGTTTTTT. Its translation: CASARTSGGTGELFF.

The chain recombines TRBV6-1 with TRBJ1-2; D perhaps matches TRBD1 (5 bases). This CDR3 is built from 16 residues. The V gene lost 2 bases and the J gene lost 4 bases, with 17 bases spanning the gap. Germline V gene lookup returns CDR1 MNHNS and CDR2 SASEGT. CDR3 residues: CASSETAGRASYGYTF. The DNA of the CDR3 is TGTGCCAGCAGTGAAACGGCAGGGAGGGCTAGCTATGGCTACACCTTC.

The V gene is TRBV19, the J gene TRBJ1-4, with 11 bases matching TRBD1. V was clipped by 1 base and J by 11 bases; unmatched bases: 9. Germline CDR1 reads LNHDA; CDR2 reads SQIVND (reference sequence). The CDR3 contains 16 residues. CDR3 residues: CASSIGTGGRRGKLFF. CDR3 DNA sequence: TGTGCCAGTAGTATAGGGACAGGGGGCCGCCGTGGTAAACTGTTTTTT. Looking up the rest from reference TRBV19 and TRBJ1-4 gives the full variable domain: DGGITQSPKYLFRKEGQNVTLSCEQNLNHDAMYWYRQDPGQGLRLIYYSQIVNDFQKGDIAEGYSVSREKKESFPLTVTSAQKNPTAFYLCASSIGTGGRRGKLFFGSGTQLSVL.

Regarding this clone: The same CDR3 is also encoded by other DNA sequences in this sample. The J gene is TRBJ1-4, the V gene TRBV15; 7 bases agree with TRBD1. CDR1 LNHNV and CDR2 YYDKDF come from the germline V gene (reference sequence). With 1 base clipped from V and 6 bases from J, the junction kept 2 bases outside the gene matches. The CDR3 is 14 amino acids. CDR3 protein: CATSRGGTDEKLFF. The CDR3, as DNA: TGTGCCACCAGCAGAGGCGGGACAGATGAAAAACTGTTTTTT. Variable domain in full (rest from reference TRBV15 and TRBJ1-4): DAMVIQNPRYQVTQFGKPVTLSCSQTLNHNVMYWYQQKSSQAPKLLFHYYDKDFNNEADTPDNFQSRRPNTSFCFLDIRSPGLGDTAMYLCATSRGGTDEKLFFGSGTQLSVL.

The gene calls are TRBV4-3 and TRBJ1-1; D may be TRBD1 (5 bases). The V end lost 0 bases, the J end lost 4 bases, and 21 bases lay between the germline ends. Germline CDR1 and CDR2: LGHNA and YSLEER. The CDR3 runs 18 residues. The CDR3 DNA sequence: TGCGCCAGCAGCCAAGAGCACAAGGGATTTTTCAGGGTCACTGAAGCTTTCTTT. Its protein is CASSQEHKGFFRVTEAFF.

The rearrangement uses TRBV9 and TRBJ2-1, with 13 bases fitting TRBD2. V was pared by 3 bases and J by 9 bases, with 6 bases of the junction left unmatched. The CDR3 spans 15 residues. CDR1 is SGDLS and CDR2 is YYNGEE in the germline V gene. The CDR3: CASSARLAGGLEQFF. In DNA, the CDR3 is TGTGCCAGCAGCGCCCGACTAGCGGGAGGTCTTGAGCAGTTCTTC.

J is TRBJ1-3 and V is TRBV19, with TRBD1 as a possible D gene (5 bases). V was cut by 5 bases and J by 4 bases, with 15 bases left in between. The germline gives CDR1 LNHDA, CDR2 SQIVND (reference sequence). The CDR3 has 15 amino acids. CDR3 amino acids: CASSATAGPGNTIYF. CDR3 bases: TGTGCCAGTAGTGCCACGGCGGGGCCCGGAAACACCATATATTTT.

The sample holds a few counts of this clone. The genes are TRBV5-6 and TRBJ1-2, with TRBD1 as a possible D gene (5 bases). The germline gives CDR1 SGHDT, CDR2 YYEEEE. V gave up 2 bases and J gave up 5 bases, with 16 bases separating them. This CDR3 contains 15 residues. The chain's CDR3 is CASSFVRRVVYGYTF. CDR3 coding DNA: TGTGCCAGCAGCTTTGTTCGCAGGGTGGTATATGGCTACACCTTC.

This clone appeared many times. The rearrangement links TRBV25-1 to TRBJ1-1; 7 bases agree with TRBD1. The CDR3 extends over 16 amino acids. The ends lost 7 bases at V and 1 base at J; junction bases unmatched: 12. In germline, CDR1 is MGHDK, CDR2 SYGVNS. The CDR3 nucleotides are TGTGCCAGCACCCTCACCGACAGGGCCAAGAACACTGAAGCTTTCTTT. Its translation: CASTLTDRAKNTEAFF.

The CDR3 bases are TGTGCCAGCAGCTTAGCCGGAGGGGCGCGGGGCACTGAAGCTTTCTTT. Amino acid sequence: CASSLAGGARGTEAFF. The chain links TRBV7-9 to TRBJ1-1, with D maybe TRBD1 (5 bases). This CDR3 comprises 16 residues. Between the trimmed V and J ends, which lost 0 bases and 4 bases, there was a span of 15 bases. Germline V lookup: CDR1 SEHNR, CDR2 FQNEAQ (reference sequence).

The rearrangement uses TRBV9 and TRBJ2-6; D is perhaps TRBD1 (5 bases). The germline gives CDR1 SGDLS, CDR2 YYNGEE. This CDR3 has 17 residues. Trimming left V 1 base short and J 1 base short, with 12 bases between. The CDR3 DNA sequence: TGTGCCAGCAGCGTATTACCGTCAGGGTCTGGGGCCAACGTCCTGACTTTC. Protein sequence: CASSVLPSGSGANVLTF.

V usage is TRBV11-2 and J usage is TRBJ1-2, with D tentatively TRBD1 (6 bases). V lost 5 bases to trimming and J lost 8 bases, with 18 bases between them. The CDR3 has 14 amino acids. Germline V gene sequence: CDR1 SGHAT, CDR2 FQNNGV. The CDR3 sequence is CASSLALGAGGYTF. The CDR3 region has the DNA TGTGCCAGCAGCCTCGCCCTGGGGGCAGGGGGCTACACCTTC.

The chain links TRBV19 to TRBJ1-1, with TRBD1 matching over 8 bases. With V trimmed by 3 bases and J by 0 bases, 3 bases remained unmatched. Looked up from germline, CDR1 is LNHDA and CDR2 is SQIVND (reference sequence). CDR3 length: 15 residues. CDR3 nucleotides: TGTGCCAGTAGTATGGACAGGGCCATGAACACTGAAGCTTTCTTT. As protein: CASSMDRAMNTEAFF.

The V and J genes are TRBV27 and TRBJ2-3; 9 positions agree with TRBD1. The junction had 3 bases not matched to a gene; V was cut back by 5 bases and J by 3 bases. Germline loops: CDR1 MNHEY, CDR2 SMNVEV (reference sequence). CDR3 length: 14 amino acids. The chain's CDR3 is CASSPGQGTDTQYF. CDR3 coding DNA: TGTGCCAGCAGTCCCGGACAGGGGACAGATACGCAGTATTTT.

The CDR3 sequence: CATEDFNKPGQGYSPLHF. DNA for the CDR3: TGTGCCACCGAAGACTTCAATAAACCGGGACAGGGGTATTCACCCCTCCACTTT. J is TRBJ1-6 and V is TRBV2; 10 nucleotides align to TRBD1. The CDR3 loop spans 18 amino acids. The germline gives CDR1 SNHLY, CDR2 FYNNEI. Germline trimming cut 10 bases from V and 8 bases from J; bases unmatched to any gene: 20.

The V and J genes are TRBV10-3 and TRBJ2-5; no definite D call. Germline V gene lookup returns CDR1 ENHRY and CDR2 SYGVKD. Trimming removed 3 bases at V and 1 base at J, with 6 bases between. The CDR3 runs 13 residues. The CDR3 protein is CAISDGSQETQYF. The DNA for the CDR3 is TGTGCCATCAGTGATGGCAGCCAAGAGACCCAGTACTTC.

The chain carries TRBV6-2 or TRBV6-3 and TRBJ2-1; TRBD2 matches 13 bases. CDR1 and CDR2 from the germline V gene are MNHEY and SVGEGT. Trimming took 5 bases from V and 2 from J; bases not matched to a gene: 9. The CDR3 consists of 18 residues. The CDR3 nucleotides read TGTGCCAGCAGTCCCCTGACTAGCGGGGGGACCACCTACAATGAGCAGTTCTTC. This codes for CASSPLTSGGTTYNEQFF.